This entry lists 20 T cell receptor beta chains sequenced from one sample in a study of T cells after yellow fever vaccination. TCRdb used MiXCR to reprocess the 5' RACE reads, holding one entry per CDR3 protein. The sample lists roughly 250,000 distinct CDR3 sequences, over 10% seen once, with around 0.49% in the top ten. Sample: CD4+ T cells sorted from PBMCs, taken 45 days after the yellow fever booster vaccination. The receptors were gathered from a man aged 25 to 45 who received the YFV17D yellow fever vaccine.

The genes are TRBV20-1 and TRBJ2-5; possible D gene TRBD2, 7 bases. V gave up 6 bases and J gave up 6 bases, with 17 bases separating them. Germline assignment: CDR1 DFQATT and CDR2 SNEGSKA (reference sequence). CDR3 length: 13 residues. The CDR3: CSALGGLRQTQYF. The CDR3 bases are TGCAGTGCCCTGGGGGGGCTACGACAGACCCAGTACTTC.

This clonotype was seen only a few times. This chain connects TRBV20-1 to TRBJ2-3; possible D gene TRBD2, 6 bases. The germline gives CDR1 DFQATT, CDR2 SNEGSKA (reference sequence). This CDR3 is 13 amino acids long. With 6 bases removed from V and 2 bases from J, the gap between germline ends came to 12 bases. Here the CDR3 reads CSAGGPVTDTQYF. CDR3 nucleotide sequence: TGCAGTGCGGGGGGACCTGTCACAGATACGCAGTATTTT.

This clonotype showed up just a few times. The CDR3 is CASSRGLAGSGETQYF. The CDR3 DNA sequence: TGTGCCAGCAGCCGCGGACTAGCGGGGTCTGGGGAGACCCAGTACTTC. The chain recombines TRBV7-2 with TRBJ2-5; 12 bases line up with TRBD2. After removal of 5 bases from V and 5 bases from J, the junction contained 9 bases not matched to a gene. In germline, CDR1 is SGHTA, CDR2 FQGNSA. The CDR3 is made up of 16 amino acids.

The rearrangement joins TRBV6-4 to TRBJ2-5; the D is unclear. The CDR3 sequence is 13 residues long. Germline CDR1 reads MRHNA; CDR2 reads SNTAGT. V shed 4 bases and J shed 5 bases, with 11 bases lying between them. The CDR3: CASSVTWKETQYF. The CDR3 nucleotides are TGTGCCAGCAGTGTCACTTGGAAGGAGACCCAGTACTTC.

The chain has TRBV7-2 and TRBJ2-6, with D unclear. Germline CDR1 and CDR2: SGHTA and FQGNSA. This CDR3 has 15 amino acids. V lost 2 bases, J lost 0 bases, and 5 bases lay in between. The DNA for the CDR3 is TGTGCCAGCAGCTTACTCTACTCTGGGGCCAACGTCCTGACTTTC. This sequence encodes CASSLLYSGANVLTF.

This clonotype showed up many times. Relative to the germline gene, one junction end is altered; a read error may explain this. V gene TRBV5-1 combines with J gene TRBJ2-3, with D tentatively TRBD2 (5 bases). In germline, CDR1 is SGHRS, CDR2 YFSETQ. The length of the CDR3 is 14 residues. Here the CDR3 reads CASSFGGSTDTQYF. In DNA, the CDR3 is TGTGCCAGCAGCTTCGGCGGGAGCACAGATACGCAGTATTTT.

The chain is built from TRBV24-1 and TRBJ2-7; D perhaps matches TRBD1 (6 bases). This CDR3 has 12 residues. Germline-derived CDR1 and CDR2 are KGHDR and SFDVKD. With 11 bases removed from V and 0 bases from J, the gap between germline ends came to 10 bases. The CDR3 loop is CARYRDSYEQYF. The CDR3 DNA sequence: TGTGCCAGATACAGGGACTCCTACGAGCAGTACTTC.

The chain uses TRBV20-1 and TRBJ2-7, with TRBD2 identical over 9 bases. Germline assignment: CDR1 DFQATT and CDR2 SNEGSKA (reference sequence). This CDR3 spans 14 amino acids. The junction had 9 bases not matched to a gene; V was cut back by 5 bases and J by 4 bases. CDR3: CSAVTTSGIYEQYF. The DNA of the CDR3 is TGCAGTGCTGTTACGACTAGCGGAATTTACGAGCAGTACTTC.

This clonotype turned up a few times. V is TRBV5-6 and J is TRBJ2-2, with 10 nucleotides matching TRBD2. Germline V gene lookup returns CDR1 SGHDT and CDR2 YYEEEE. This CDR3 has 14 residues. V trimming: 4 bases; J trimming: 6 bases; junction bases outside the gene matches: 3. CDR3 loop: CASSVAGGAGELFF. As DNA, the CDR3 is TGTGCCAGCAGCGTAGCGGGAGGAGCCGGGGAGCTGTTTTTT.

Concerning this clonotype itself: Just one base apart from a much larger clone, this may be a read error. The J gene is TRBJ2-7, the V gene TRBV10-3; D is unresolved. CDR3 length: 12 amino acids. CDR1 ENHRY and CDR2 SYGVKD come from the germline V gene. The CDR3 DNA is TGTGCCATCAGAGAGTATGTCTACGAGCAGTACTTC. This sequence encodes CAIREYVYEQYF.

The rearrangement uses TRBV20-1 and TRBJ2-5; D is unresolved. The CDR3 covers 16 residues. Germline CDR1 is DFQATT and CDR2 is SNEGSKA (reference sequence). V was clipped by 3 bases and J by 2 bases, with 19 bases between them. CDR3 region: CSARQFGTEPQETQYF. DNA for the CDR3: TGCAGTGCTAGGCAGTTCGGTACCGAACCTCAAGAGACCCAGTACTTC.

The chain uses TRBV9 and TRBJ2-4; D gene uncertain. The V end lost 4 bases, the J end lost 13 bases, and 24 bases lay between the germline ends. The CDR3 runs to 15 residues. The germline V gene encodes CDR1 SGDLS and CDR2 YYNGEE. The DNA of the CDR3 is TGTGCCAGCAGCTCCCGACCGGTTTCGTGGGATATCCAGTACTTC. Translated: CASSSRPVSWDIQYF. The full variable domain, completed using reference TRBV9 and TRBJ2-4, is DSGVTQTPKHLITATGQRVTLRCSPRSGDLSVYWYQQSLDQGLQFLIQYYNGEERAKGNILERFSAQQFPDLHSELNLSSLELGDSALYFCASSSRPVSWDIQYFGAGTRLSVL.

There are a few counts of this clonotype. The J gene is TRBJ1-1, the V gene TRBV6-5, with no clear D. The germline CDR1 and CDR2 sequences are MNHEY and SVGAGI. CDR3 length equals 13 residues. V lost 2 bases to trimming and J lost 2 bases, with 6 bases between them. This chain's CDR3 is CASSYRLNTEAFF. The CDR3 DNA sequence: TGTGCCAGCAGTTACAGGCTAAACACTGAAGCTTTCTTT.

This clonotype was seen repeatedly, ten times or more. The gene calls are TRBV24-1 and TRBJ2-3, with D hard to call. There are 13 residues in the CDR3. Deletions cut 2 bases from V and 1 base from J, with 3 bases between. Germline V CDR1 and CDR2: KGHDR, SFDVKD. CDR3 DNA: TGTGCCACCAGTGATTATGGCACAGATACGCAGTATTTT. It specifies CATSDYGTDTQYF.

This clonotype was recorded only once. The chain has TRBV14 and TRBJ2-1; the D gene is possibly TRBD2 (5 bases). Trimming shortened V by 1 base and J by 0 bases, and 10 bases separated the two germline ends. This CDR3 is 16 amino acids long. Germline values: CDR1 SGHDN, CDR2 FVKESK. In nucleotides, the CDR3 is TGTGCCAGCAGCCAAGGTTCGGGAAGCTCCTACAATGAGCAGTTCTTC. It encodes CASSQGSGSSYNEQFF.

The J gene is TRBJ2-5, the V gene TRBV5-1; perhaps D is TRBD1 or TRBD2 (5 bases each). This CDR3 spans 14 amino acids. Germline lookup yields CDR1 SGHRS and CDR2 YFSETQ. V lost 3 bases and J lost 4, with 13 bases in between. This CDR3 is CASSSGPAGETQYF. CDR3 in DNA: TGCGCCAGCAGCTCGGGACCGGCGGGAGAGACCCAGTACTTC.

The chain joins TRBV28 to TRBJ2-7, with TRBD2 identical over 8 bases. This CDR3 is 13 amino acids long. J gave up 4 bases and V 8 bases, and 7 bases lay outside the gene matches. Germline CDR1 reads MDHEN; CDR2 reads SYDVKM. CDR3 protein: CASESGSKYEQYF. CDR3 coding DNA: TGTGCCAGCGAGAGCGGGAGTAAATACGAGCAGTACTTC.

In its sample, this clonotype was seen a few times. The rearrangement links TRBV7-3 to TRBJ2-1, with TRBD2 matching 10 bases. After removal of 5 bases from V and 6 bases from J, the junction contained 4 bases not matched to a gene. Germline V lookup: CDR1 SGHTA, CDR2 FQGTGA. CDR3 size: 14 residues. The CDR3 sequence: CASSATSGTNEQFF. In nucleotides, the CDR3 is TGTGCCAGCAGCGCAACTAGCGGGACCAATGAGCAGTTCTTC.

This clonotype was picked up a small number of times. This rearrangement joins TRBV7-6 to TRBJ2-1, with TRBD2 matching 11 bases. Germline V CDR1 and CDR2: SGHVS, FNYEAQ. Unmatched junction bases numbered 3, after V lost 2 bases and J lost 6 bases. This CDR3 has 15 amino acids. CDR3 region: CASSLLAGGPNEQFF. DNA of the CDR3: TGTGCCAGCAGCTTACTAGCGGGAGGACCCAATGAGCAGTTCTTC.

In the case of this clonotype: A much larger clone lies a single base off, so this may be a read error. The rearrangement uses TRBV7-2 and TRBJ2-3; D possibly corresponds to TRBD2 (5 bases). Germline V gives CDR1 SGHTA, CDR2 FQGNSA. The CDR3 length is 15 residues. The DNA of the CDR3 is TGTGCCAGCAGCTTAGCGGGAGTCGGCACAGATACGAAGTATTTT. Translating gives CASSLAGVGTDTKYF.